Given below is one T cell receptor (beta chain) in context. The antigen remains undetermined. These data belong to a study of STAT3 mutations in large granular lymphocyte leukemia. Study overall: Roughly half of the longitudinally sequenced T-LGLL patients carried detectable canonical activating STAT3 mutations. Points from the study as a whole: Every T-cell large granular lymphocyte leukemia patient had at least one immunodominant TCR beta clonotype. After therapy, about 30% of the 18 patients switched clonotypes, all new clones STAT3 wild type. Some patients had dominant TCR clones larger than their STAT3 mutant burden. No sample exists from the first appearance of each clone.

Using immunoSEQ multiplex PCR, the repertoire was profiled, and TCRdb retains in-frame clones only, with some absent. The data show around 17,000 clones, roughly 86% seen once. Trimming took 1 base from V and 4 from J, leaving 13 bases between them. Germline CDR1 and CDR2: LNHDA and SQIVND (reference sequence). The CDR3 consists of 15 residues. Sequenced material: peripheral blood mononuclear cells. The V and J genes are TRBV19 and TRBJ1-2, with unresolved D. The origin of this receptor is a man over 45 with T-cell large granular lymphocyte leukemia. Some clones in this sample may be carry-over from other donors' samples. Here the CDR3 reads CASSIVGRRIYGYTF. Written as DNA, the CDR3 is TGTGCCAGTAGTATAGTCGGTCGGCGGATCTATGGCTACACCTTC. Looking up the rest from reference TRBV19 and TRBJ1-2 gives the full variable domain: DGGITQSPKYLFRKEGQNVTLSCEQNLNHDAMYWYRQDPGQGLRLIYYSQIVNDFQKGDIAEGYSVSREKKESFPLTVTSAQKNPTAFYLCASSIVGRRIYGYTFGSGTRLTVV.